A selection of T cell receptor beta chains follows, all from one sample in a study of CD8 T cells in Susac syndrome. Each CDR3 protein gets one entry after TCRdb re-called the immunoSEQ multiplex PCR reads with MiXCR. The sample carries fewer than 250,000 distinct CDR3 sequences, roughly 90% recorded once. The sample taken for sequencing was CD8+ T cells from PBMCs. These receptors were taken from a human donor with multiple sclerosis. CDR3s leave out the opening cysteine and the closing phenylalanine or tryptophan.

TRBV4-3,TRBJ2-7,ASSQDLTSGSDLSYEQY
TRBV7-9,TRBJ1-2,ASSLLTAPQAYGYT
TRBV9,TRBJ2-7,ASSVGAGGSSYEQY
TRBV7-9,TRBJ1-4,ASSLDRAEKLF
TRBV7-9,TRBJ2-1,ASSLAVGGYNEQF
TRBV4-1,TRBJ2-2,ASSQEGYGGELF
TRBV7-9,TRBJ2-7,ASSHLGGEQY
TRBV4-2,TRBJ1-1,ASSQESGIRGTEAF
TRBV19,TRBJ1-1,ASSIATGRNTEAF
TRBV10-2,TRBJ1-1,ASLRPGNTEAF
TRBV6-6,TRBJ2-7,ASSPRDAYEQY
TRBV7-9,TRBJ2-7,ASSLAQEEQY
TRBV6-4,TRBJ2-1,ASSDSRLAGVNEQF
TRBV29-1,TRBJ2-3,SVFVAGGNTDTQY
TRBV4-1,TRBJ1-6,ASSRTGDNSPLH
TRBV6-6,TRBJ2-7,ASSYQLASSYEQY
TRBV13,TRBJ2-7,ASSTHNYEQY
TRBV3-1,TRBJ2-3,ASREVAGSTDTQY
TRBV28,TRBJ1-2,ASSLGRQYYGYT
TRBV6-5,TRBJ2-7,ASSYSLGGPEGSYEQY
TRBV12-3/TRBV12-4,TRBJ2-1,ASSSPLDNEQF
TRBV2,TRBJ2-5,ASSEAVTGPRETQY
TRBV15,TRBJ2-1,ATSRDSGNEQF
TRBV11-1,TRBJ2-2,ASSPSPGTGNTRGTGELF
TRBV6-5,TRBJ2-7,ASSYTGGSSYEQY
TRBV15,TRBJ2-2,ATSRGFPGLGETGELF
TRBV15,TRBJ1-2,ATRGPRGYT
TRBV7-3,TRBJ2-7,ASSLGPPRDTSYEQY
TRBV12-3/TRBV12-4,TRBJ2-2,ASPLSTGELF
TRBV11-2,TRBJ1-1,ASSLVGDMYAF
TRBV2,TRBJ2-7,ASSRSGTPSYEQY
TRBV4-1,TRBJ2-2,ASSQAANTGELF
TRBV7-2,TRBJ2-1,ASSADGSSYNEQF
TRBV6-2/TRBV6-3,TRBJ2-3,ASSQPGARADTQY
TRBV20-1,TRBJ2-7,SAREIDRGYATYEQY
TRBV7-9,TRBJ1-1,ASSFANTEAF
TRBV6-1,TRBJ2-1,ATRGFSYNEQF
TRBV12-3/TRBV12-4,TRBJ1-5,ASPAADQPQH
TRBV20-1,TRBJ1-2,SARAGYGYT
TRBV19,TRBJ2-7,ASSIKEGSRNEQY
TRBV2,TRBJ2-7,ASSPRGAAPYEQY
TRBV4-1,TRBJ1-6,ASRARENSPLH
TRBV7-9,TRBJ2-5,ASTLGQLNQETQY
TRBV7-2,TRBJ2-1,ASSLDPYNEQF
TRBV7-3,TRBJ1-2,ASSLGRGGGYT
TRBV9,TRBJ1-3,ASSPPGRTGDTIY
TRBV9,TRBJ1-2,ASSADRGSVGYGYT
TRBV6-5,TRBJ2-7,ASSYSIFRERRSYEQY
TRBV2,TRBJ2-1,ASSESSGGFSYNEQF
TRBV11-2,TRBJ2-7,ASSLVAGTGTYEQY
TRBV5-1,TRBJ2-5,ASSRGGQETQY
TRBV18,TRBJ2-2,ASSPPTGELF